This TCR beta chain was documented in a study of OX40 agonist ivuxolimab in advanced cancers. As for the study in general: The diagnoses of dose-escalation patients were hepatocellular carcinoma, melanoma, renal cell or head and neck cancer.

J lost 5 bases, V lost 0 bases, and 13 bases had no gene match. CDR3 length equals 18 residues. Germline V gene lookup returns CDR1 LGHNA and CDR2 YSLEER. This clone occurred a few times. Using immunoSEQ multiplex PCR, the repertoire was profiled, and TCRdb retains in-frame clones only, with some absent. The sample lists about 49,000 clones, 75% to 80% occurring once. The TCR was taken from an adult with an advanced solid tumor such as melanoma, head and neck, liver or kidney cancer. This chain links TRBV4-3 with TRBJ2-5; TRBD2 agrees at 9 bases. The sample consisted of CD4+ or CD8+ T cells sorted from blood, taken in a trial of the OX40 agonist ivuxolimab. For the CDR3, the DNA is TGCGCCAGCAGCCAAGATTTAATTAGTGCGGGAGGGCGGGAGACCCAGTACTTC. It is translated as CASSQDLISAGGRETQYF.